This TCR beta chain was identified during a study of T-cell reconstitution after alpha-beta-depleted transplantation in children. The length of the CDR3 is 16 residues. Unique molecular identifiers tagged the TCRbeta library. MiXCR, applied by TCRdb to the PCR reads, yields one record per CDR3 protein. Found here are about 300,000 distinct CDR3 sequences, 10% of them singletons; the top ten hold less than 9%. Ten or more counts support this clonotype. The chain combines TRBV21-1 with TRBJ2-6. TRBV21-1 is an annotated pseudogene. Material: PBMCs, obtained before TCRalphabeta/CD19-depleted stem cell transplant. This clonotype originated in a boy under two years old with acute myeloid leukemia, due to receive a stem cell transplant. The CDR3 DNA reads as TGTGCCAGCAGCAAAGGGGGTTTCTCTGGGGCCAACGTCCTGACTTTC. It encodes CASSKGGFSGANVLTF.